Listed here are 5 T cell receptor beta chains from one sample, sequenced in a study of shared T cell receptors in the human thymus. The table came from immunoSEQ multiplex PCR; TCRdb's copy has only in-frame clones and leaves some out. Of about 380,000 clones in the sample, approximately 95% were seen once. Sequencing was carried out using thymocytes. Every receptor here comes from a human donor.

The CDR3 DNA follows: TGTGCCAGCTCACGGGGACAGGGGACCTCCTACGAGCAGTACTTC. Protein product: CASSRGQGTSYEQYF. This rearrangement joins TRBV18 to TRBJ2-7, with 10 bases lining up with TRBD1. From germline, CDR1 is KGHSH and CDR2 LQKENI. The CDR3 length is 15 residues. V was pared by 4 bases and J by 0 bases, with 3 bases of the junction left unmatched. Supplemented by reference TRBV18 and TRBJ2-7, the full variable domain reads NAGVMQNPRHLVRRRGQEARLRCSPMKGHSHVYWYRQLPEEGLKFMVYLQKENIIDESGMPKERFSAEFPKEGPSILRIQQVVRGDSAAYFCASSRGQGTSYEQYFGPGTRLTVT.

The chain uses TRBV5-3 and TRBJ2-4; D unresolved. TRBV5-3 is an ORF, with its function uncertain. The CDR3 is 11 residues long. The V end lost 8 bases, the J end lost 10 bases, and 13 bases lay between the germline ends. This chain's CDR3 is CASAPEGIQYF. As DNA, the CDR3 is TGTGCCAGTGCCCCGGAAGGTATTCAGTACTTC.

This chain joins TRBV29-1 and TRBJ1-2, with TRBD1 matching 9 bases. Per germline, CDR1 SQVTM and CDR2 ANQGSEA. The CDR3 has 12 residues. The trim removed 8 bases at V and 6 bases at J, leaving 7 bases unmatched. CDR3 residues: CSINRTGDGYTF. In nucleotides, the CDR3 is TGCAGCATAAACAGGACAGGGGATGGCTACACCTTC.

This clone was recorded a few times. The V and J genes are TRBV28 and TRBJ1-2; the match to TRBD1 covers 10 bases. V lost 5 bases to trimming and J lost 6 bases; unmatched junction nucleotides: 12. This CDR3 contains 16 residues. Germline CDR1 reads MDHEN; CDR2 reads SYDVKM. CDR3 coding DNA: TGTGCCAGCAGTCCCCCCCGGGACAGGGGAGGAAATGGCTACACCTTC. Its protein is CASSPPRDRGGNGYTF.

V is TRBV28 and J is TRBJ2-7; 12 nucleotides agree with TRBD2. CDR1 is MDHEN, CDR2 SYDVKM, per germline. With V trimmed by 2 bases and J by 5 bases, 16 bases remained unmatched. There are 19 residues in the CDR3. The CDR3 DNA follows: TGTGCCAGCAGTTTAATGCTCGCGTCGCTAGCGGGAGGGTGGCACGAGCAGTACTTC. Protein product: CASSLMLASLAGGWHEQYF.